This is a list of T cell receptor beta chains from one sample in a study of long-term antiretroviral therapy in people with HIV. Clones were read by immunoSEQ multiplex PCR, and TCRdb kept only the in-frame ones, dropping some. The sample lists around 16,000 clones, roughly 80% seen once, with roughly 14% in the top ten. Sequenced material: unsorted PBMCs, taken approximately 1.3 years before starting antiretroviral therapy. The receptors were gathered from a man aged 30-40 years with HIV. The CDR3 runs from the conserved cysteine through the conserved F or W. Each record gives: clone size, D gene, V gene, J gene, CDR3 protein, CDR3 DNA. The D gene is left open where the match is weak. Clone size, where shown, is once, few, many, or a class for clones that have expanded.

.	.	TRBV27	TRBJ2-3	CASSLLRTSGPDTQYF	TGTGCCAGCAGTTTACTTCGGACAAGTGGTCCAGATACGCAGTATTTT
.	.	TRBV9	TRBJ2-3	CASSPGVADTQYF	TGTGCCAGCAGCCCGGGGGTAGCAGATACGCAGTATTTT
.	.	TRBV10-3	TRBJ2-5	CAISDPEETQYF	TGTGCCATCAGTGACCCGGAAGAGACCCAGTACTTC
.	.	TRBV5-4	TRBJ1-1	CASSLADGQNTEAFF	TGTGCCAGCAGCTTGGCGGACGGACAAAACACTGAAGCTTTCTTT
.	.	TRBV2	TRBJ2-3	CATGWVESDTQYF	TGTGCCACCGGCTGGGTGGAATCAGATACGCAGTATTTT
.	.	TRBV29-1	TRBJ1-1	CSVGNGEVNTEAFF	TGCAGCGTTGGGAACGGGGAGGTGAACACTGAAGCTTTCTTT
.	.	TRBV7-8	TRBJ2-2	CASSPAGSGELFF	TGTGCCAGCAGCCCCGCAGGGTCCGGGGAGCTGTTTTTT
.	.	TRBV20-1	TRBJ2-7	CSAHLAYEQYF	TGCAGTGCTCACTTGGCCTACGAGCAGTACTTC
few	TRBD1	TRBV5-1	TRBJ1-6	CASSTPGTGDSPLHF	TGCGCCAGCAGCACTCCAGGGACAGGGGATTCACCCCTCCACTTT
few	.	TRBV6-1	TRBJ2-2	CASSENRAGELFF	TGTGCCAGCAGTGAGAACAGGGCAGGGGAGCTGTTTTTT